What follows are 24 T cell receptor beta chains derived from one specimen sequenced in a study of T cells in Graves' hyperthyroidism and ophthalmopathy. Using RNA transcripts as the source, TCR beta CDR3 regions were amplified. A set of HTBI primers served as the primers for a first-round RT-PCR of the TCR CDR3. From the multiplex PCR reads, TCRdb called clonotypes with MiXCR, one entry per CDR3 protein. The data contain fewer than 900,000 distinct CDR3 sequences, roughly 20% of them singletons. The specimen sequenced was blood. The receptors stem from a woman in her forties or fifties with Graves' hyperthyroidism that later progressed to Graves' ophthalmopathy.

The chain joins TRBV6-1 to TRBJ2-7, with a weak D call TRBD2 (6 bases). This CDR3 is 11 amino acids long. The V gene's germline CDR1 is MNHNS and CDR2 SASEGT. The V end was cut by 8 bases, the J end by 6 bases, with 11 bases between. The CDR3 nucleotides read TGTGCCAGCTCGAACGGGGGCGAGCAGTACTTC. Its protein product is CASSNGGEQYF.

This clonotype was observed a few times. The CDR3 here is CSARDQGQGGTGELFF. Here the CDR3 DNA reads TGCAGTGCTAGAGACCAGGGACAGGGAGGCACCGGGGAGCTGTTTTTT. The chain uses TRBV20-1 and TRBJ2-2; 9 bases line up with TRBD1. V shed 0 bases, J shed 4 bases, and the junction held 6 bases outside the gene matches. The CDR3 has 16 amino acids. Germline V gene lookup returns CDR1 DFQATT and CDR2 SNEGSKA (reference sequence).

Concerning this clonotype itself: A read error may explain this, as a much larger clone is one base away. The gene calls are TRBV7-8 and TRBJ1-5, with 7 bases that match TRBD1. Germline V lookup: CDR1 SGHVS, CDR2 FQNEAQ. V shed 5 bases and J 3 bases; nucleotides not matched to a gene: 4. The CDR3 extends over 14 amino acids. The chain's CDR3 is CASSQTGDNQPQHF. The CDR3 coding sequence is TGTGCCAGCAGCCAAACAGGGGACAATCAGCCCCAGCATTTT. Complete variable domain (other parts from reference TRBV7-8 and TRBJ1-5): GAGVSQSPRYKVAKRGQDVALRCDPISGHVSLFWYQQALGQGPEFLTYFQNEAQLDKSGLPSDRFFAERPEGSVSTLKIQRTQQEDSAVYLCASSQTGDNQPQHFGDGTRLSIL.

The V and J genes are TRBV3-1 and TRBJ2-1; no firm D call. The CDR3 spans 13 residues. Trimming left V 8 bases short and J 4 bases short, with 12 bases between. Germline CDR1 and CDR2: LGHDT and YNNKEL (reference sequence). The CDR3 reads CASGDIFYNEQFF. For the CDR3, the DNA is TGTGCCAGCGGAGACATCTTTTACAATGAGCAGTTCTTC.

This clonotype was detected many times. The chain links TRBV3-1 to TRBJ2-7; D is perhaps TRBD2 (6 bases). Trimming pared 1 base from V and 3 bases from J, leaving 10 bases between. Germline CDR1 is LGHDT and CDR2 is YNNKEL (reference sequence). The CDR3 consists of 14 residues. This chain's CDR3 is CASSQASTSYEQYF. The CDR3 nucleotides read TGTGCCAGCAGCCAAGCTTCGACTAGCTACGAGCAGTACTTC.

CDR3 sequence (DNA): TGTGCCAGCAGTGGGGGGCTAAGCACAGATACGCAGTATTTT. It translates to CASSGGLSTDTQYF. The chain is built from TRBV2 and TRBJ2-3; maybe TRBD1 (6 bases). V was pared by 4 bases and J by 0 bases, with 8 bases between. CDR1 is SNHLY, CDR2 FYNNEI, per germline. This CDR3 has 14 amino acids. Full variable domain (missing parts from reference TRBV2 and TRBJ2-3): EPEVTQTPSHQVTQMGQEVILRCVPISNHLYFYWYRQILGQKVEFLVSFYNNEISEKSEIFDDQFSVERPDGSNFTLKIRSTKLEDSAMYFCASSGGLSTDTQYFGPGTRLTVL.

On this clonotype itself: The junction departs from germline at one end; a sequencing error may be responsible. The chain has TRBV6-2 or TRBV6-3 and TRBJ1-4; 7 nucleotides match TRBD1. This CDR3 is 14 amino acids long. Per the germline V gene, CDR1 is MNHEY and CDR2 is SVGEGT. Here the CDR3 DNA reads TGTGCCAGCAGGAGGGACAGCACTAATGAAAAACTGCTTTTT. Its translation is CASRRDSTNEKLLF.

In its sample, this clonotype was seen many times. For the CDR3, the DNA is TGTGCCAGCAGCTTTATAGGCACTGAAGCTTTCTTT. Translating gives CASSFIGTEAFF. V gene TRBV3-1 combines with J gene TRBJ1-1, with D unresolved. In germline, CDR1 is LGHDT, CDR2 YNNKEL (reference sequence). V shed 5 bases and J shed 4 bases, with 8 bases lying between them. The CDR3 consists of 12 residues.

This clonotype was observed at least ten times. V is TRBV13 and J is TRBJ1-1; D ambiguous. The germline gives CDR1 PRHDT, CDR2 FYEKMQ (reference sequence). This CDR3 is built from 14 residues. V dropped 3 bases and J dropped 1 base, with 9 bases sitting between them. The CDR3 DNA reads TGTGCCAGCAGCTTCGGGCTCCCGAACACTGAAGCTTTCTTT. Its translation is CASSFGLPNTEAFF.

This clonotype was observed many times. The chain links TRBV12-3 or TRBV12-4 to TRBJ1-1; possible D gene TRBD1, 6 bases. This CDR3 is 14 amino acids long. The V and J ends lost 7 bases and 1 base respectively, with 13 bases between them. CDR3 DNA sequence: TGTGCCAGCACCCCGGGACACTCGAACACTGAAGCTTTCTTT. Translating gives CASTPGHSNTEAFF.

This clonotype was observed many times. This sequence joins TRBV7-3 and TRBJ2-5; a weak D match, TRBD2 (5 bases). This CDR3 comprises 13 residues. V lost 8 bases and J lost 5, with 15 bases in between. Germline loops: CDR1 SGHTA, CDR2 FQGTGA. CDR3 residues: CASADLSTETQYF. CDR3 nucleotides: TGTGCCAGCGCGGACTTGAGCACTGAGACCCAGTACTTC.

This clonotype was seen a handful of times. J is TRBJ1-1 and V is TRBV12-5, with 9 bases that match TRBD1. The CDR3 contains 16 residues. The V and J ends lost 0 bases and 5 bases, in that order; junction bases with no gene match: 7. CDR1 is LGHNT, CDR2 FRNRAP, per germline. The CDR3 protein is CASGLVLGTGLTEAFF. DNA for the CDR3: TGTGCTAGTGGTTTGGTACTGGGGACAGGGCTGACTGAAGCTTTCTTT.

This clonotype has a count of ten or more. The chain is built from TRBV3-1 and TRBJ1-1; TRBD1 matches 8 bases. The CDR3 runs to 13 residues. J lost 5 bases, V lost 5 bases, and 4 bases had no gene match. In germline, CDR1 is LGHDT, CDR2 YNNKEL (reference sequence). The CDR3 DNA reads as TGTGCCAGCAGCTCAAACAGGGGGACTGAAGCTTTCTTT. This codes for CASSSNRGTEAFF.

The chain employs TRBV7-6 and TRBJ2-1; 11 positions match TRBD2. Germline V gene data show CDR1 as SGHVS and CDR2 as FNYEAQ. The CDR3 is 19 residues long. J lost 6 bases, V lost 2 bases, and 15 bases had no gene match. CDR3 sequence reads: CASSLIPFSSGGASNEQFF. Written as DNA, the CDR3 is TGTGCCAGCAGCTTAATCCCCTTCAGTAGCGGGGGGGCCTCCAATGAGCAGTTCTTC.

The V call is TRBV20-1, the J call TRBJ2-5; possible D gene TRBD2, 6 bases. This CDR3 has 13 amino acids. Germline-derived CDR1 and CDR2 are DFQATT and SNEGSKA (reference sequence). Trimming left V 1 base short and J 5 bases short, with 11 bases between. This CDR3 is CSARVLARETQYF. CDR3 coding DNA: TGCAGTGCTAGAGTGCTAGCGCGCGAGACCCAGTACTTC.

This clonotype was observed a few times. The CDR3 is CSARLYIRDPMGNEQFF. The DNA for the CDR3 is TGCAGTGCTCGTTTATACATCCGGGACCCTATGGGTAATGAGCAGTTCTTC. This chain uses TRBV20-1 with TRBJ2-1; D is perhaps TRBD1 or TRBD2 (5 bases each). V was cut by 5 bases and J by 7 bases, with 27 bases left in between. The CDR3 is 17 amino acids. Per the germline V gene, CDR1 is DFQATT and CDR2 is SNEGSKA (reference sequence).

Only a few counts were recorded for this clonotype. This chain links TRBV10-3 with TRBJ2-2, with TRBD1 as a possible D gene (6 bases). Germline V gene data show CDR1 as ENHRY and CDR2 as SYGVKD. Trimming cost V 9 bases and J 6 bases, with 17 bases left between them. This CDR3 has 14 amino acids. The CDR3 is CAMSQGQKAGELFF. The CDR3 nucleotides read TGTGCCATGTCACAGGGTCAGAAAGCCGGGGAGCTGTTTTTT.

The chain joins TRBV6-5 to TRBJ2-5; 7 bases fit TRBD1. J gave up 7 bases and V 4 bases, and 15 bases lay outside the gene matches. CDR3 length: 16 amino acids. The germline CDR1 and CDR2 sequences are MNHEY and SVGAGI. CDR3 bases: TGTGCCAGCAGTTCTCGACCTCCGACAGGGCCGGGGACCCAGTACTTC. Translated, it gives CASSSRPPTGPGTQYF.

There are many counts of this clonotype. The rearrangement uses TRBV2 and TRBJ1-2; a possible D gene is TRBD1 (5 bases). The germline CDR1 and CDR2 sequences are SNHLY and FYNNEI. The V and J ends lost 2 bases and 5 bases respectively, with 6 bases between them. The CDR3 totals 12 residues. CDR3 sequence reads: CASSEQGYGYTF. The CDR3 DNA is TGTGCCAGCAGTGAACAGGGTTATGGCTACACCTTC.

This clonotype was seen ten or more times. The chain combines TRBV7-2 with TRBJ2-1; 10 bases map to TRBD2. CDR1 is SGHTA, CDR2 FQGNSA, per germline. CDR3 length: 16 residues. Trimming took 1 base from V and 8 from J; bases not matched to a gene: 8. The CDR3 DNA reads TGTGCCAGCAGCTTAGAGGCTAGCGGGGGTATCCATGAGCAGTTCTTC. This gives the protein CASSLEASGGIHEQFF.

In this sample, this clonotype turned up a few times. This chain uses TRBV3-1 with TRBJ2-1; 7 bases map to TRBD2. This CDR3 is 16 amino acids long. Per germline, CDR1 LGHDT and CDR2 YNNKEL (reference sequence). V shed 6 bases, J shed 3 bases, and the junction held 11 bases outside the gene matches. This CDR3 is CASSHSQRDFYNEQFF. Written as DNA, the CDR3 is TGTGCCAGCAGTCACTCCCAGCGGGACTTCTACAATGAGCAGTTCTTC.

J is TRBJ2-6 and V is TRBV2; 8 nucleotides agree with TRBD1. V trimming: 3 bases; J trimming: 3 bases; junction bases outside the gene matches: 4. Germline CDR1 reads SNHLY; CDR2 reads FYNNEI. The CDR3 consists of 16 residues. CDR3 DNA sequence: TGTGCCAGCAGTGAGACAGGGGCGCTTGGGGCCAACGTCCTGACTTTC. Its translation: CASSETGALGANVLTF.

This clonotype was seen a few times. The J gene is TRBJ2-3, the V gene TRBV4-1; D gene uncertain. Germline values: CDR1 MGHRA, CDR2 YSYEKL. The ends were cut back, 0 bases at V and 10 bases at J, with 11 bases in the middle. The CDR3 is 13 residues long. CDR3 amino acids: CASSQDEIDPQYF. CDR3 coding DNA: TGCGCCAGCAGCCAAGATGAGATAGACCCGCAGTATTTT.

The V gene is TRBV5-6, the J gene TRBJ2-4, with TRBD1 matching over 8 bases. With V trimmed by 4 bases and J by 3 bases, 12 bases remained unmatched. This CDR3 has 17 residues. CDR1 and CDR2 from the germline V gene are SGHDT and YYEEEE. The CDR3 DNA follows: TGTGCCAGCAGCAAGTCTCGAGGACAGGGACACAAAAACATTCAGTACTTC. This gives the protein CASSKSRGQGHKNIQYF.